The clone carrying this T cell receptor beta chain was found many times. Its antigen is as yet unknown. MiXCR, applied by TCRdb to the reads, yields one record per CDR3 protein. The repertoire holds about 920,000 distinct CDR3 sequences, with 31% as singletons. The record originates from a study of T cell repertoires in cytomegalovirus infection. Study background: Matching HLA type, along with CMV infection, was indicated by public TCR beta signatures. Findings and caveats of the study: There were HLA-C-restricted CMV-specific TCR beta clonotypes dominating the ex vivo response.

Trimming took off 2 bases at V and 5 bases at J, with 12 bases between the two ends. The CDR3 has 14 amino acids. The sample was cultured CD8+ T cells from PBMCs, taken from culture after CMV antigen stimulation. The chain joins TRBV12-3 or TRBV12-4 to TRBJ2-5, with D possibly TRBD2 on 5 matching bases. This sequence was found in a human donor in good health (CMV status not recorded). Some clones in this sample may be carry-over from other donors' samples. Here the CDR3 DNA reads TGTGCCAGCAGTTTATACGGGGATCTGGAGACCCAGTACTTC. Translation: CASSLYGDLETQYF.